This TCR beta chain was recorded in a study of early T cells in non-severe SARS-CoV-2 infection. In the study overall: With bulk RNA from unsorted whole blood as input, sequencing yielded unpaired chains. Study outcomes and limitations: VDJdb matching favored anti-spike CD8 responses, missing private and CD4 specificities.

This clonotype was observed many times. Its antigen is not identified. The CDR3 contains 15 residues. J lost 4 bases, V lost 1 base, and 3 bases had no gene match. Per germline, CDR1 KGHDR and CDR2 SFDVKD. One entry per CDR3 protein results from TCRdb running MiXCR on the 5' RACE reads. Of over 30,000 distinct CDR3 sequences listed, 5.7% are singletons. The source is an adult who was a healthcare worker with PCR-confirmed SARS-CoV-2 infection or an uninfected control (not recorded which). The sample consisted of whole blood. This rearrangement joins TRBV24-1 to TRBJ2-4; 7 nucleotides match TRBD2. The CDR3 sequence is CATSDFFGGKNIQYF. CDR3 DNA: TGTGCCACCAGTGATTTCTTCGGGGGGAAAAACATTCAGTACTTC.